These T cell receptor beta chains were read from a single sample in a study of beta chain features in type 1 diabetes. Sequencing used immunoSEQ multiplex PCR; TCRdb keeps in-frame clones, though not all of them. The sample includes about 230,000 clones, 9.6% of them seen just once. Material: naive CD4+ T cells from blood. The receptor source for this set is a woman between 18 and 29 years old in good health. Both conserved end residues are trimmed from each CDR3.

J gene,V gene,CDR3 protein
TRBJ2-7,TRBV28,ASSLEASESYEQY
TRBJ1-3,TRBV25-1,ASSGGSSGNTIY
TRBJ2-3,TRBV6-1,ASSEYPGADTQY
TRBJ2-7,TRBV30,AWSVRRADEQY
TRBJ2-3,TRBV5-4,ASSLVGPDTQY
TRBJ2-5,TRBV5-1,ASSLTLAVGETQY
TRBJ1-1,TRBV4-1,ASSQDLGSLDTEAF
TRBJ1-3,TRBV10-3,AISEGLSSGNTIY
TRBJ1-2,TRBV5-1,ASSPGPGVYGYT
TRBJ2-4,TRBV30,AWSDTGVLAKNIQY
TRBJ2-5,TRBV18,ASSAGGDETQY
TRBJ1-3,TRBV5-4,ASSSFGGNTIY
TRBJ1-5,TRBV27,ASSQGGPANQPQH
TRBJ2-2,TRBV14,ASSQRRQGIGELF
TRBJ2-1,TRBV5-1,ASSGKGGYNEQF
TRBJ2-1,TRBV5-1,ASSFRTGASTSGRYNEQF
TRBJ2-2,TRBV4-1,ASSQTLAGGPGTGELF
TRBJ1-5,TRBV29-1,SVGTVDQPQH
TRBJ1-2,TRBV7-8,ASSSDRRKNYGYT
TRBJ1-2,TRBV9,ASSQDRGYGYT
TRBJ1-2,TRBV5-4,ASSSGLGQPYYGYT
TRBJ2-7,TRBV5-1,ASSLDYRGYEQY
TRBJ1-1,TRBV19,ASKRAFGTEAF
TRBJ2-2,TRBV4-1,ASSQVEGGPNTGELF
TRBJ1-5,TRBV19,ASSIGADYQPQH
TRBJ1-2,TRBV30,AWSINRVSYGYT
TRBJ1-3,TRBV2,ASSVATKRGNTIY
TRBJ2-7,TRBV5-4,ASSSPTSTYEQY
TRBJ1-3,TRBV18,ASSPSGTGSGNTIY
TRBJ1-5,TRBV27,ASSLAAQDQPQH
TRBJ2-7,TRBV18,ASSPQPTSVYEQY
TRBJ2-1,TRBV30,AWNRVFNEQF
TRBJ1-2,TRBV14,ASSPRGQGAYGYT
TRBJ2-5,TRBV2,ASSEREASQETQY
TRBJ2-4,TRBV11-2,ASSLFVGVSGGSHQY
TRBJ1-5,TRBV5-6,ASSSIRQVRQPQH
TRBJ2-5,TRBV29-1,SVEGGRETQY
TRBJ2-7,TRBV6-5,ASSSPSDSYEQY
TRBJ2-1,TRBV5-1,ASKREPPYNEQF
TRBJ2-1,TRBV9,ASSVEGAGGPRNEQF
TRBJ2-1,TRBV19,ASSIDLGTGGYNEQF
TRBJ2-3,TRBV5-1,ASRPGEGTDTQY
TRBJ1-1,TRBV14,ASSLRTGGNTEAF
TRBJ1-2,TRBV9,ASSVGSMEEGNYGYT
TRBJ2-3,TRBV10-3,AIRGLAGIDTQY
TRBJ2-7,TRBV30,AWKGGDLGEQY
TRBJ2-3,TRBV30,AWSASGGLDTQY
TRBJ2-3,TRBV5-1,ASSSAGLAGTDTQY
TRBJ2-2,TRBV14,ASSLGARVRELF
TRBJ2-4,TRBV7-9,ASSTTVKGLAGTADIQY
TRBJ2-7,TRBV11-1,ASRGAGTGASYEQY
TRBJ2-7,TRBV7-9,ASSPSAMKLEQY
TRBJ1-1,TRBV28,ASSLTTGRRHEAF